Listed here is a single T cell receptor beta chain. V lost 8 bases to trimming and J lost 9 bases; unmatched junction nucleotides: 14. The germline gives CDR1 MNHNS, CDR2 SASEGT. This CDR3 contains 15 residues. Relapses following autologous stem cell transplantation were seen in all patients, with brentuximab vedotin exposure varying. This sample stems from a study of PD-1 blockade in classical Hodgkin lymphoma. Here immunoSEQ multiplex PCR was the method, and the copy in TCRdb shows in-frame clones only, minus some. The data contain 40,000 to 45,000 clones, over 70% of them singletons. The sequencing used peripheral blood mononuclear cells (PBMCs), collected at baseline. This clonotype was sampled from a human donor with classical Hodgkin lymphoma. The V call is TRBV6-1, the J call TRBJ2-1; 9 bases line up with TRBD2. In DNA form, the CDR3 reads TGTGCCAGCCCGCGGGGGGGACAACGATTTGGTGAGCAGTTCTTC. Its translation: CASPRGGQRFGEQFF.